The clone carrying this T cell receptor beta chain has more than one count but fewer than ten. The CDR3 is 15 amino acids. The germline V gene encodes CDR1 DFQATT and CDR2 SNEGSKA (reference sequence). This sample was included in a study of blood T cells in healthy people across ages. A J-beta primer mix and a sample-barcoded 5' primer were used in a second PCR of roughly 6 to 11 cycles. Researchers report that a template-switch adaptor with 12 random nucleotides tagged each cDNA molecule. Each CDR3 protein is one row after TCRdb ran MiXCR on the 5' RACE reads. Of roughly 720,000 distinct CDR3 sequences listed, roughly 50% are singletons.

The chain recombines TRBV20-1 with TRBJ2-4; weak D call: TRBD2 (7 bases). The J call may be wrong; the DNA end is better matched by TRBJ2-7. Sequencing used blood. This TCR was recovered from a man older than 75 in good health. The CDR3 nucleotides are TGCAGTGCTAGAGATCCGGGGGGCGCTTTATCCGAGCAGTACTTC. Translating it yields CSARDPGGALSEQYF.